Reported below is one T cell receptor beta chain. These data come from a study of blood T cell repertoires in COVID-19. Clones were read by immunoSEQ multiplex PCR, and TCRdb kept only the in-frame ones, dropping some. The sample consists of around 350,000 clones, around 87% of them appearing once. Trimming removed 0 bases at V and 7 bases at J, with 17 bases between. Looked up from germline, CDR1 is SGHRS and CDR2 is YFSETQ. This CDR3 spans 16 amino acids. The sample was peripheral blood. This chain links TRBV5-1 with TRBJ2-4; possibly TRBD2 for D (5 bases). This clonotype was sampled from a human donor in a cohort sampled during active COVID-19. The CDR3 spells CASSLALGISGNIQYF. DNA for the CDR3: TGCGCCAGCAGCTTGGCCCTCGGGATTTCCGGGAACATTCAGTACTTC. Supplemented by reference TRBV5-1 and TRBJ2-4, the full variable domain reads KAGVTQTPRYLIKTRGQQVTLSCSPISGHRSVSWYQQTPGQGLQFLFEYFSETQRNKGNFPGRFSGRQFSNSRSEMNVSTLELGDSALYLCASSLALGISGNIQYFGAGTRLSVL.